This T cell receptor beta chain was sequenced in a study of blood T cell repertoires in COVID-19. The wider study: Spain, Italy and the United States supplied samples that represented acute and convalescent COVID-19.

Assay used: immunoSEQ multiplex PCR; TCRdb lists only in-frame clones, some missing. The data contain 150,000 to 200,000 clones, 88% of them singletons. The length of the CDR3 is 13 residues. Per the germline V gene, CDR1 is LNHDA and CDR2 is SQIVND (reference sequence). V lost 5 bases, J lost 11 bases, and 18 bases lay in between. The clonotype comes from a woman in her fifties or sixties who had recovered from COVID-19. Sequenced material: PBMCs or T cells enriched from blood (not recorded which). The V and J genes are TRBV19 and TRBJ1-1; D ambiguous. CDR3 DNA: TGTGCCAGTAGTCCGTCAAGCGGATTAGGGGCTTTCTTT. Protein sequence: CASSPSSGLGAFF.